This TCR beta chain emerged from a study of cytomegalovirus exposure and HLA in healthy donors. Overall study results and limits: Common viral pathogens were later found to be apparently linked to several of the most significant clusters. Analyses of presence and absence presupposed an approximately uniform sequencing depth across donors.

The study sampled nominally healthy donors, though unrecorded immune exposures were likely. Both 60 Vbeta primers and 13 Jbeta primers went into the PCR. Authors' methods: Roughly 10 million shared chains were among roughly 81 million unique TCR beta chains counted in a later analysis. The table came from immunoSEQ multiplex PCR; TCRdb's copy has only in-frame clones and leaves some out. V and J calls and clone size come straight from that table; D and trimming were deduced from the DNA. The repertoire holds more than 80,000 clones, with 71% as singletons. CDR1 is SGHRS, CDR2 YFSETQ, per germline. This CDR3 contains 16 residues. V was pared by 2 bases and J by 0 bases, with 15 bases between. This clone was picked up a small number of times. Its matching antigen is unknown.

This receptor was identified in a female donor in good health and CMV-seronegative. Source material: PBMCs. V usage is TRBV5-1 and J usage is TRBJ2-7; a possible D gene is TRBD1 (5 bases). In DNA form, the CDR3 reads TGCGCCAGCAGCTTTATCGGCGACAGAGCCTCCTACGAGCAGTACTTC. Its protein is CASSFIGDRASYEQYF.